Given below is one T cell receptor beta chain in context. The antigen is not known. These data belong to a study of cytotoxic CD8 clonotypes in ibrutinib-treated CLL. Findings and limits, study-wide: Shared public clonotypes were rare, and on treatment they either got smaller or stayed the same. Clonality grew at ibrutinib response; at progression, it decreased back toward baseline.

Germline V gene sequence: CDR1 SGHDT, CDR2 YYEEEE. J lost 5 bases, V lost 5 bases, and 0 bases had no gene match. The CDR3 is 12 amino acids. The protocol was immunoSEQ multiplex PCR, while the TCRdb copy is restricted to in-frame clones and leaves out a portion. The sample shows nearly 50,000 clones, roughly three fifths of them seen only once. The material was PBMCs, obtained after 24 months of ibrutinib treatment. The receptor's source is a human donor with chronic lymphocytic leukemia. The chain joins TRBV5-6 to TRBJ1-2; 10 bases are a match to TRBD1. This CDR3 is CASRDRGYGYTF. CDR3 nucleotides: TGTGCCAGCAGGGACAGGGGGTATGGCTACACCTTC.